The TCR beta chain described here comes from a study of blood T cell repertoires in COVID-19. Study as a whole: Sources were T cells, B-cell-depleted T cells, or PBMCs; the material itself was cDNA or gDNA.

The V end lost 8 bases, the J end lost 5 bases, and 15 bases lay between the germline ends. The CDR3 runs to 13 residues. Germline V gene data show CDR1 as ENHRY and CDR2 as SYGVKD. Source study methods: Amplified reference gene primers provided the basis for estimating nucleated cell counts. Assay: immunoSEQ multiplex PCR; the TCRdb copy retains only in-frame clones and omits some. The V and J calls and the clone size are those of that table, but D and trimming were determined from the DNA. This table holds almost 250,000 clones, roughly 91% found once. Participants spanned ages about 18 to 100 years and resided in 20 to 25 US areas. Membership in each cohort depended on participant-reported clinical history.

Material for sequencing was PBMCs or T cells enriched from blood (not recorded which). J is TRBJ1-2 and V is TRBV10-3, with D perhaps TRBD1 (6 bases). The sequence derives from a woman in her thirties who had recovered from COVID-19. The CDR3 DNA sequence: TGTGCCATCCGCCCGGACAGCCAATATGGCTACACCTTC. Its translation: CAIRPDSQYGYTF.